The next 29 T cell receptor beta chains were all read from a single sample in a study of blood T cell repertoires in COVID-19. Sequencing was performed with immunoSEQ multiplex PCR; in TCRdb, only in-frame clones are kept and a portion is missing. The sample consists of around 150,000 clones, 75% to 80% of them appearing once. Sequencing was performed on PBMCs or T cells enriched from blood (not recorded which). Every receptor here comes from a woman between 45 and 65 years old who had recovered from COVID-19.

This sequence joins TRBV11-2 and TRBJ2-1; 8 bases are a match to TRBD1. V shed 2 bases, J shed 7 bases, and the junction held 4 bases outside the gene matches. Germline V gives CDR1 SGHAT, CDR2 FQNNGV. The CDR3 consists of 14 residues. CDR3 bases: TGTGCCAGCAGCTTACTCACAGGGGGGAATGAGCAGTTCTTC. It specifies CASSLLTGGNEQFF.

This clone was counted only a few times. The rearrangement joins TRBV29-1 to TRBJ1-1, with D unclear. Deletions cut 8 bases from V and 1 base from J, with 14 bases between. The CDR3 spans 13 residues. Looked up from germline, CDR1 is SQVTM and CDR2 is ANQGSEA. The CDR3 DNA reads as TGCAGCATGAGGGCAGCCTCGAACACTGAAGCTTTCTTT. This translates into CSMRAASNTEAFF.

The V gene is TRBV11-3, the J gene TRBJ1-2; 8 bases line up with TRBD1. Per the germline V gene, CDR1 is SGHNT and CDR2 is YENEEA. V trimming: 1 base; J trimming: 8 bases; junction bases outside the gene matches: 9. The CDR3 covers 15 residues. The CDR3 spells CASSLATDRGGGYTF. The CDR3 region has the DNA TGTGCCAGCAGCTTAGCCACAGACAGGGGTGGCGGCTACACCTTC.

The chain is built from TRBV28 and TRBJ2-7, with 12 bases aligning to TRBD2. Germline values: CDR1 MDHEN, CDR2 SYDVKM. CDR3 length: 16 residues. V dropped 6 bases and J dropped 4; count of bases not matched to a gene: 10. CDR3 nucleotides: TGTGCCAGCAGCCGACTGACTAGCGGGAGTACTTACGAGCAGTACTTC. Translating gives CASSRLTSGSTYEQYF.

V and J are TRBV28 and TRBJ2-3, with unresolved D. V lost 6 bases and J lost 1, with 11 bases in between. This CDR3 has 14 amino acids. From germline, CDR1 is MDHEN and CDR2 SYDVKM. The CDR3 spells CASSLQAGTDTQYF. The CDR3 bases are TGTGCCAGCAGCCTTCAAGCCGGCACAGATACGCAGTATTTT.

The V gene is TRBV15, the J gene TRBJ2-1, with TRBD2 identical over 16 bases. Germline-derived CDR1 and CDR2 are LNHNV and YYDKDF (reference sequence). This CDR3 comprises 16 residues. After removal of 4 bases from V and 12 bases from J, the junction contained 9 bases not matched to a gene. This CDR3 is CATSKYGTSGREPQFF. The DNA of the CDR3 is TGTGCCACCAGCAAGTACGGGACTAGCGGGAGGGAACCGCAGTTCTTC.

This chain's CDR3 is CASRDREAYEQYF. CDR3 DNA: TGTGCCAGCAGGGACAGGGAGGCCTACGAGCAGTACTTC. The rearrangement links TRBV2 to TRBJ2-7, with 8 bases that match TRBD1. Per germline, CDR1 SNHLY and CDR2 FYNNEI. This CDR3 region has 13 residues. Trimming cost V 6 bases and J 2 bases; bases outside gene matches: 3.

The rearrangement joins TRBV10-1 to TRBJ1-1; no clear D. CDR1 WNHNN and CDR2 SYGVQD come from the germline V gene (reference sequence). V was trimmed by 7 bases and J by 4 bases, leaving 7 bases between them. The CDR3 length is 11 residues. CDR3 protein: CASTTGTEAFF. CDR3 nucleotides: TGCGCCAGCACTACGGGCACTGAAGCTTTCTTT.

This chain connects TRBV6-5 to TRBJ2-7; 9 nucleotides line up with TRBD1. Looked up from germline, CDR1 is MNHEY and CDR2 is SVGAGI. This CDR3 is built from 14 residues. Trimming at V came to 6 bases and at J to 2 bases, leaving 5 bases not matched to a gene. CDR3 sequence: CASRWTGDPYEQYF. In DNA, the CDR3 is TGTGCCAGCAGGTGGACAGGGGACCCCTACGAGCAGTACTTC.

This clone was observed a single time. The CDR3 is CASSRLGTGLEKLFF. For the CDR3, the DNA is TGCGCCAGCAGCCGTTTGGGGACAGGCCTTGAAAAACTGTTTTTT. The V call is TRBV4-1, the J call TRBJ1-4; 8 bases are a match to TRBD1. Trimming removed 4 bases from V and 7 bases from J; junction bases left unmatched: 8. Germline V gene data show CDR1 as MGHRA and CDR2 as YSYEKL. CDR3 size: 15 residues.

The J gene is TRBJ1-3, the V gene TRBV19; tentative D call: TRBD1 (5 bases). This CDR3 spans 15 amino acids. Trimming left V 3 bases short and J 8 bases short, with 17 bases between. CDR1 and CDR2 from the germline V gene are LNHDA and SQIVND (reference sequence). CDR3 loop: CASSMRKQVIDTIYF. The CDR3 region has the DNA TGTGCCAGTAGTATGAGGAAACAGGTTATCGACACCATATATTTT.

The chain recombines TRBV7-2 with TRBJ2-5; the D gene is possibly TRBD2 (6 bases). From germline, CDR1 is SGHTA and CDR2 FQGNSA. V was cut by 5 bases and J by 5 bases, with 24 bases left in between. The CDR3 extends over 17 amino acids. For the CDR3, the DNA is TGTGCCAGCAGCCCCTCGCCTGGAGGGCTGGTAGGGGAGACCCAGTACTTC. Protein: CASSPSPGGLVGETQYF.

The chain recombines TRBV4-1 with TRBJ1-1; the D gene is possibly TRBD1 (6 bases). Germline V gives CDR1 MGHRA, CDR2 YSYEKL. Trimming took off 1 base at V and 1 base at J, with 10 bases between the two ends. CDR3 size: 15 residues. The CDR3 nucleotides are TGCGCCAGCAGCCAAGGGGGACAACAGAACACTGAAGCTTTCTTT. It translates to CASSQGGQQNTEAFF.

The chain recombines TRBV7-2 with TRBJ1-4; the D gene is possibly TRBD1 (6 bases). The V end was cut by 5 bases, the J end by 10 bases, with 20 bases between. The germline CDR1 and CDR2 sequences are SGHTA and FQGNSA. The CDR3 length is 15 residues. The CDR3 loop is CASSLRTGQYPKLFF. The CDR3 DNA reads TGTGCCAGCAGCCTAAGAACGGGACAATACCCAAAACTGTTTTTT. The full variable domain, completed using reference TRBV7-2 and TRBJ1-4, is GAGVSQSPSNKVTEKGKDVELRCDPISGHTALYWYRQSLGQGLEFLIYFQGNSAPDKSGLPSDRFSAERTGGSVSTLTIQRTQQEDSAVYLCASSLRTGQYPKLFFGSGTQLSVL.

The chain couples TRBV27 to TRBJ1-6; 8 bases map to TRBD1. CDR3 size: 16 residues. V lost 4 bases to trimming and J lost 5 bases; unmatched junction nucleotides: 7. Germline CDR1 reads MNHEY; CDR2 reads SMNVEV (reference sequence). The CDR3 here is CASSSLGQGDNSPLHF. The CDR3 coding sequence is TGTGCCAGCAGTTCCCTTGGACAGGGAGATAATTCACCCCTCCACTTT.

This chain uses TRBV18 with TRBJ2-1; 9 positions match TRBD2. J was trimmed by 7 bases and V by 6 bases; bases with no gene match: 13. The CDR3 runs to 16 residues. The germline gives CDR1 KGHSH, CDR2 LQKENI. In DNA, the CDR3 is TGTGCCAGCTCTCAAGCCATGGGCGGGAGGGGAAATGAGCAGTTCTTC. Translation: CASSQAMGGRGNEQFF.

The CDR3 sequence is CAWSKWLGTQVLYGYTF. The CDR3 bases are TGTGCCTGGAGCAAGTGGCTAGGGACTCAAGTTCTCTATGGCTACACCTTC. The chain links TRBV30 to TRBJ1-2; the D gene is possibly TRBD1 (5 bases). Trimming removed 3 bases from V and 4 bases from J, with 24 bases in between. This CDR3 has 17 amino acids. Germline CDR1 is GTSNPN and CDR2 is SVGIG (reference sequence). Based on the CDR3 plus reference TRBV30 and TRBJ1-2, the full variable domain is SQTIHQWPATLVQPVGSPLSLECTVEGTSNPNLYWYRQAAGRGLQLLFYSVGIGQISSEVPQNLSASRPQDRQFILSSKKLLLSDSGFYLCAWSKWLGTQVLYGYTFGSGTRLTVV.

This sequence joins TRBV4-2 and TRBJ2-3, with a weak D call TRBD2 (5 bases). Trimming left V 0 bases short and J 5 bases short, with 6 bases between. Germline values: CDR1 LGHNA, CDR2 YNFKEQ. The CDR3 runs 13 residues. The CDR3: CASSQDREDTQYF. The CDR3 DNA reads TGTGCCAGCAGCCAAGATCGGGAAGATACGCAGTATTTT.

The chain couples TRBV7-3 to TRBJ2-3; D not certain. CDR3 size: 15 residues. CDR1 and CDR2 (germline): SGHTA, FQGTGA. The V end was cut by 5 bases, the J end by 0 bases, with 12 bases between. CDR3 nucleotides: TGTGCCAGCAGCCCCCGTGGGCTTAGCACAGATACGCAGTATTTT. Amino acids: CASSPRGLSTDTQYF.

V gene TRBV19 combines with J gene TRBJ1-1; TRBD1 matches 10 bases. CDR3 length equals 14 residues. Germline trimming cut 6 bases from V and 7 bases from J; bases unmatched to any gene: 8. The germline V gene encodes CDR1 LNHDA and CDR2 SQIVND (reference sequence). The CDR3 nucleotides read TGTGCCAGTAGATCGGGGGACAGGGGACATGAAGCTTTCTTT. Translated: CASRSGDRGHEAFF.

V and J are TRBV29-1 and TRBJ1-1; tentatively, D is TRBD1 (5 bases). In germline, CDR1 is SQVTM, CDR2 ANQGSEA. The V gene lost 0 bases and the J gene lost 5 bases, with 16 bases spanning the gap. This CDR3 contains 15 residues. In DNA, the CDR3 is TGCAGCGTTGAAGACCCTCAGGGCGGGGGGACTGAAGCTTTCTTT. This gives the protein CSVEDPQGGGTEAFF. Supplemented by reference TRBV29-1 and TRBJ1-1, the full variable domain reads SAVISQKPSRDICQRGTSLTIQCQVDSQVTMMFWYRQQPGQSLTLIATANQGSEATYESGFVIDKFPISRPNLTFSTLTVSNMSPEDSSIYLCSVEDPQGGGTEAFFGQGTRLTVV.

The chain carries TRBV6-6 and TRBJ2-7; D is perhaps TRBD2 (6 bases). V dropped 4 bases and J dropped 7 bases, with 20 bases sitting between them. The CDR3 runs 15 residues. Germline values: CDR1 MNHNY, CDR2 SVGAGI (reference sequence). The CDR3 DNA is TGTGCCAGCAGTTTCTCCCCCTTTCCCCGGGGGGAGCAGTACTTC. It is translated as CASSFSPFPRGEQYF.

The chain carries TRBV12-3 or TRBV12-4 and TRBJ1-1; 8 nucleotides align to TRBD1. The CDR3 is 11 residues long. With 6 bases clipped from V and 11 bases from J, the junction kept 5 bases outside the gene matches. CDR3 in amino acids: CASSRGRGAFF. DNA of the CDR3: TGTGCCAGCAGCAGGGGGCGTGGGGCTTTCTTT.

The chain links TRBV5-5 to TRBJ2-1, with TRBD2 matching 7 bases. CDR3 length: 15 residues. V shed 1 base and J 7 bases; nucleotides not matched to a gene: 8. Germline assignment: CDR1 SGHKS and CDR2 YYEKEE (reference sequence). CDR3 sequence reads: CASSLTSDRGNEQFF. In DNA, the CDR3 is TGTGCCAGCAGCTTGACTAGCGACCGAGGGAATGAGCAGTTCTTC.

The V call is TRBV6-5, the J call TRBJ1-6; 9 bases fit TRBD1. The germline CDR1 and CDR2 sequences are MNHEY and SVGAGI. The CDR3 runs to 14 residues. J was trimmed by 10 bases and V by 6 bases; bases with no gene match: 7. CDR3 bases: TGTGCCAGCAGGTGGGGACAGGGTGAATCACCCCTCCACTTT. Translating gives CASRWGQGESPLHF.

CDR3 DNA: TGTGCCAGCGGCCAGGGAGGAAATCAGCCCCAGCATTTT. Its protein is CASGQGGNQPQHF. The V gene is TRBV7-8, the J gene TRBJ1-5; a weak D match, TRBD1 (5 bases). Germline V gives CDR1 SGHVS, CDR2 FQNEAQ. The CDR3 runs 13 residues. V was cut by 8 bases and J by 4 bases, with 12 bases left in between.

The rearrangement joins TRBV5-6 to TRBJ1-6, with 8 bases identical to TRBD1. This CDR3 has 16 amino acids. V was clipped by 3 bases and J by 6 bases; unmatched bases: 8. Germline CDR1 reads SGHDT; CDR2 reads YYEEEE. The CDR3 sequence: CASSSGTGSFNSPLHF. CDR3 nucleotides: TGTGCCAGCAGCTCCGGGACAGGTAGTTTTAATTCACCCCTCCACTTT.

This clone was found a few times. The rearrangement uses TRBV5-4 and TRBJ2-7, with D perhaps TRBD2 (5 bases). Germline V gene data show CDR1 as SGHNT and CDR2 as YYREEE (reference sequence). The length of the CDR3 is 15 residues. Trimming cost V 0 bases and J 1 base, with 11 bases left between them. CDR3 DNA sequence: TGTGCCAGCAGCTTGGACCTAGCAGAATCCTACGAGCAGTACTTC. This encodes CASSLDLAESYEQYF.

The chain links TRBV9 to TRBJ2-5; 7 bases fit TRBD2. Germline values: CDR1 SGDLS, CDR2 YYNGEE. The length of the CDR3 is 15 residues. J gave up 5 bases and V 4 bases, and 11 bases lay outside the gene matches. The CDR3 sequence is CASSSGTKYPETQYF. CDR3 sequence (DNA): TGTGCCAGCAGCTCCGGGACTAAATACCCCGAGACCCAGTACTTC.